The rows below give T cell receptor beta chains drawn from one sample of a study of cytomegalovirus exposure and HLA in healthy donors. Repertoires were generated with immunoSEQ multiplex PCR, while TCRdb's copy carries only in-frame clones and drops some. The sample records 250,000 or so clones, around nine tenths being singletons. The sample taken for sequencing was PBMCs. The receptors come from a girl aged 2-10 years in good health and CMV-seronegative. Each CDR3 is given with its conserved first and last residue. Each record gives: clone size, V gene, J gene, D gene, CDR3 protein, CDR3 DNA. The D gene is left open where the match is weak. A row's size may be missing; if present it is once, few, many or a size class.

NA	TRBV19	TRBJ2-1	NA	CASSFLYNEQFF	TGTGCCAGTAGTTTCCTCTACAATGAGCAGTTCTTC
NA	TRBV5-5	TRBJ2-7	NA	CASSLARYSYEQYF	TGTGCCAGCAGCTTGGCTAGGTATTCCTACGAGCAGTACTTC
NA	TRBV5-1	TRBJ1-1	TRBD1	CASSPGQGDTEAFF	TGCGCCAGCAGCCCCGGACAGGGGGACACTGAAGCTTTCTTT
NA	TRBV29-1	TRBJ2-5	NA	CSVDSTGGGGETQYF	TGCAGCGTTGACTCAACCGGAGGGGGCGGTGAGACCCAGTACTTC
NA	TRBV6-1	TRBJ2-1	TRBD2	CASHGLAVAGEQFF	TGTGCCAGCCACGGACTAGCGGTGGCGGGTGAGCAGTTCTTC
NA	TRBV14	TRBJ2-1	TRBD2	CASSPPGTSGVNEQFF	TGTGCCAGCAGCCCCCCCGGGACTAGCGGGGTCAATGAGCAGTTCTTC
NA	TRBV9	TRBJ2-1	TRBD2	CASSVTPSGSGGRVEQFF	TGTGCCAGCAGCGTTACCCCTAGCGGGAGTGGAGGTCGGGTTGAGCAGTTCTTC
NA	TRBV7-2	TRBJ1-5	TRBD1	CAIGQGNQPQHF	TGTGCCATCGGACAGGGTAATCAGCCCCAGCATTTT
NA	TRBV19	TRBJ2-7	TRBD1	CASQRTGLSEQYF	TGTGCCAGTCAGCGGACAGGACTGTCCGAGCAGTACTTC
NA	TRBV5-1	TRBJ2-1	TRBD1	CASSFRDSLYNEQFF	TGCGCCAGCAGCTTCCGGGACAGCCTTTACAATGAGCAGTTCTTC
NA	TRBV7-2	TRBJ2-2	TRBD1	CASSFRTGDTGELFF	TGTGCCAGCAGCTTCCGGACAGGGGACACCGGGGAGCTGTTTTTT
NA	TRBV5-1	TRBJ2-3	NA	CASSLGATDTQYF	TGCGCCAGCAGCTTAGGGGCCACAGATACGCAGTATTTT
once	TRBV6-5	TRBJ2-7	TRBD1	CASSRMGTGAYEQYF	TGTGCCAGCAGTCGTATGGGGACAGGGGCCTACGAGCAGTACTTC
NA	TRBV19	TRBJ2-3	NA	CASSIGGDTQYF	TGTGCCAGTAGTATCGGGGGAGATACGCAGTATTTT
NA	TRBV7-6	TRBJ2-7	TRBD2	CASSLSASGGSYEQYF	TGTGCCAGCAGCTTAAGTGCTAGCGGGGGATCCTACGAGCAGTACTTC
NA	TRBV12-5	TRBJ1-1	NA	CASTRGGNTEAFF	TGTGCTAGTACTAGGGGGGGTAACACTGAAGCTTTCTTT
NA	TRBV6-5	TRBJ2-7	TRBD1	CASSYTGQGYEQYF	TGTGCCAGCAGTTACACGGGACAGGGCTACGAGCAGTACTTC
NA	TRBV5-1	TRBJ2-7	NA	CASSWRDSNFYEQYF	TGCGCCAGCAGCTGGAGGGACAGCAACTTCTACGAGCAGTACTTC
once	TRBV29-1	TRBJ2-3	TRBD2	CSVERGLAGSGSQYF	TGCAGCGTTGAAAGGGGACTAGCGGGATCGGGGTCGCAGTATTTT
NA	TRBV5-4	TRBJ1-1	NA	CASSLEQALNTEAFF	TGTGCCAGCAGCTTGGAACAGGCCCTGAACACTGAAGCTTTCTTT
NA	TRBV19	TRBJ2-7	TRBD2	CASSILAGSEGRSYEQYF	TGTGCCAGTAGTATACTAGCGGGAAGCGAAGGGAGGTCCTACGAGCAGTACTTC
NA	TRBV5-1	TRBJ1-4	TRBD1	CASSPSGTGGEKLFF	TGCGCCAGCAGCCCCTCCGGGACAGGGGGAGAAAAACTGTTTTTT
NA	TRBV29-1	TRBJ2-7	NA	CSAKGQSEQYF	TGCAGCGCTAAAGGACAGAGCGAGCAGTACTTC
NA	TRBV27	TRBJ2-3	TRBD2	CASRWAGGSTDTQYF	TGTGCCAGCAGGTGGGCGGGAGGGAGCACAGATACGCAGTATTTT
NA	TRBV5-1	TRBJ1-1	TRBD1	CASSWTGFEAFF	TGCGCCAGCAGCTGGACAGGGTTTGAAGCTTTCTTT
NA	TRBV7-9	TRBJ2-5	NA	CASSSRGTQYF	TGTGCCAGCAGTTCGCGGGGGACCCAGTACTTC
NA	TRBV15	TRBJ1-2	NA	CATTQGDPAGYTF	TGTGCCACCACACAGGGAGATCCGGCTGGCTACACCTTC
once	TRBV29-1	TRBJ2-6	TRBD1	CSVVSTGVDSGANVLTF	TGCAGCGTCGTTTCGACAGGGGTCGACTCTGGGGCCAACGTCCTGACTTTC
NA	TRBV2	TRBJ2-7	TRBD1	CASIQTGTGSGEQYF	TGTGCCAGCATTCAGACCGGGACAGGGTCTGGCGAGCAGTACTTC
NA	TRBV29-1	TRBJ1-2	TRBD1	CSVTGVGGYTF	TGCAGCGTCACAGGGGTGGGAGGCTACACCTTC
NA	TRBV5-1	TRBJ2-5	TRBD1	CASSLATGFQETQYF	TGCGCCAGCAGCTTGGCGACAGGGTTCCAAGAGACCCAGTACTTC
once	TRBV13	TRBJ2-7	NA	CASSPDRGRLAGVDEQYF	TGTGCCAGCAGCCCAGACAGGGGGCGGCTAGCGGGAGTCGACGAGCAGTACTTC
NA	TRBV5-1	TRBJ1-2	TRBD1	CASTPPGQGYGYTF	TGCGCCAGCACCCCACCAGGACAGGGCTATGGCTACACCTTC
NA	TRBV6-4	TRBJ2-7	TRBD2	CASSLTSGGPYEQYF	TGTGCCAGCAGTTTGACTAGCGGGGGGCCGTACGAGCAGTACTTC
NA	TRBV4-1	TRBJ2-1	NA	CASSQESGRRNEQFF	TGCGCCAGCAGCCAAGAGAGTGGGAGGCGAAATGAGCAGTTCTTC
NA	TRBV5-4	TRBJ2-3	TRBD1	CASTGTASPDTQYF	TGTGCCAGTACCGGGACAGCGTCGCCAGATACGCAGTATTTT
NA	TRBV7-6	TRBJ2-5	TRBD2	CASSLKPARAGFKTQYF	TGTGCCAGCAGCTTAAAACCCGCGAGAGCGGGATTTAAGACCCAGTACTTC
NA	TRBV30	TRBJ2-1	NA	CAWSRQGLDFLPDNEQFF	TGTGCCTGGAGTCGGCAGGGACTTGACTTCCTCCCCGACAATGAGCAGTTCTTC
NA	TRBV27	TRBJ2-1	TRBD2	CASSLRLAGGFSEQFF	TGTGCCAGCAGTCTCCGGCTAGCGGGGGGCTTTAGTGAGCAGTTCTTC